One T cell receptor (beta chain) is described in this entry. Its specificity is unknown. Assay: immunoSEQ multiplex PCR; the TCRdb copy retains only in-frame clones and omits some. The profile shows about 420,000 clones, roughly 88% of them singletons. These data belong to a study of Ad26.COV2.S vaccination and SARS-CoV-2 variants. Germline CDR1 MNHEY, CDR2 SVGAGI. This CDR3 contains 14 residues. With 6 bases removed from V and 4 bases from J, the gap between germline ends came to 13 bases. Treatment given: about 20 received Ad26.COV2.S at low or high dose, single or two shots; about 5 received placebo; per-sample allocation not given. Specimens were obtained on day 63 following the first vaccine or placebo injection. The study, taken as a whole, reports: Spike-specific TCR breadth was greater after Ad26.COV2.S than placebo.

The chain recombines TRBV6-5 with TRBJ1-5; no firm D call. The receptor's source is a person aged 18-65 years who received the Ad26.COV2.S COVID-19 vaccine or a placebo. The material was peripheral blood, obtained in a trial of Ad26.COV2.S vaccine versus placebo. CDR3 protein: CASSDEYRNQPQHF. In nucleotides, the CDR3 is TGTGCCAGCAGCGATGAATACAGAAATCAGCCCCAGCATTTT.